One and the same sample provided the 9 T cell receptor beta chains below, sequenced in a study of T-cell reconstitution after alpha-beta-depleted transplantation in children. Preparation of the TCRbeta library was carried out with unique molecular identifiers. TCRdb re-derived calls from the PCR reads in MiXCR, one entry per CDR3 protein. The table records fewer than 550,000 distinct CDR3 sequences, around 15% of them present only once. The sample was PBMCs, mostly from graft donor cells, taken 360 days after TCRalphabeta/CD19-depleted stem cell transplant. The receptors shown here come from a boy under three years old who had a stem cell transplant for Wiskott-Aldrich syndrome, so the T cells may come from the graft donor.

CDR3: CASSPARDRFYNEQFF. The CDR3 DNA follows: TGTGCCAGCTCACCAGCCCGGGACAGATTTTACAATGAGCAGTTCTTC. J is TRBJ2-1 and V is TRBV18; 7 bases map to TRBD1. The CDR3 has 16 amino acids. V was clipped by 2 bases and J by 4 bases; unmatched bases: 8. Germline V gene lookup returns CDR1 KGHSH and CDR2 LQKENI.

As regards this clonotype: The junction departs from germline at one end; a sequencing error may be responsible. The chain carries TRBV10-1 and TRBJ2-7, with 12 bases aligning to TRBD2. Germline V gene sequence: CDR1 WNHNN, CDR2 SYGVQD (reference sequence). The CDR3 is 16 residues long. CDR3 sequence (DNA): TGCGCCAGCAGTGGGCTAGCGGGAGGGCCCTTCTACGAGGAGTACTTC. Amino acid sequence: CASSGLAGGPFYEEYF.

This clonotype was seen a few times. V usage is TRBV18 and J usage is TRBJ1-2, with D perhaps matching TRBD1 (5 bases). The CDR3 is 13 residues long. V lost 2 bases to trimming and J lost 6 bases, with 10 bases between them. The germline gives CDR1 KGHSH, CDR2 LQKENI. CDR3: CASSPAGFHGYTF. The CDR3 DNA reads TGTGCCAGCTCACCAGCAGGGTTCCATGGCTACACCTTC.

The genes are TRBV21-1 and TRBJ2-7; whether TRBD2, the table's D call, matches the DNA was not checked. TRBV21-1 counts as a pseudogene. CDR3 length: 14 residues. The CDR3 region has the DNA TGTGCCAGCAGCCCGCCGGGACTTAGGGACGAGCAGTACTTC. Protein product: CASSPPGLRDEQYF.

On this clonotype: One end of the junction is discordant with germline, which a read error may explain. The CDR3 nucleotides read TGCGCCAGCAGCCGGGCCAGGGGGGGGCTAACTGGGGCCAACGTCCCGACTTTC. This gives the protein CASSRARGGLTGANVPTF. The chain joins TRBV5-1 to TRBJ2-6, with D perhaps matching TRBD1 or TRBD2 (7 bases each). The germline gives CDR1 SGHRS, CDR2 YFSETQ. The CDR3 has 18 amino acids.

This clonotype has only one observation. CDR3 region: CSARAGLAPTNEQFF. The CDR3 nucleotides read TGCAGTGCTAGGGCAGGACTAGCACCGACCAATGAGCAGTTCTTC. This rearrangement joins TRBV20-1 to TRBJ2-1, with TRBD2 matching 8 bases. This CDR3 has 15 residues. V lost 3 bases, J lost 6 bases, and 10 bases stayed unmatched. Germline values: CDR1 DFQATT, CDR2 SNEGSKA (reference sequence).

V gene TRBV5-5 combines with J gene TRBJ2-1; 10 positions match TRBD2. In germline, CDR1 is SGHKS, CDR2 YYEKEE (reference sequence). With 2 bases clipped from V and 3 bases from J, the junction kept 17 bases outside the gene matches. This CDR3 has 20 amino acids. CDR3 sequence reads: CASSLSQVAGGFRVYNEQFF. The CDR3 nucleotides are TGTGCCAGCAGCTTATCGCAAGTAGCGGGGGGTTTTCGGGTCTACAATGAGCAGTTCTTC.

J is TRBJ2-3 and V is TRBV4-2, with 9 bases matching TRBD2. With V trimmed by 3 bases and J by 3 bases, 10 bases remained unmatched. Germline assignment: CDR1 LGHNA and CDR2 YNFKEQ. The CDR3 has 17 residues. The CDR3 reads CASSQPTKRGATDTQYF. CDR3 bases: TGTGCCAGCAGCCAGCCTACTAAGCGGGGGGCGACAGATACGCAGTATTTT.

The chain employs TRBV7-8 and TRBJ2-7, with D hard to call. The CDR3 sequence is 13 residues long. CDR1 SGHVS and CDR2 FQNEAQ come from the germline V gene. Trimming cost V 4 bases and J 3 bases, with 10 bases left between them. The CDR3 protein is CASSSIGGYEQYF. CDR3 sequence (DNA): TGTGCCAGCAGCTCCATCGGCGGCTACGAGCAGTACTTC.